What follows are 28 T cell receptor beta chains derived from one specimen sequenced in a study of technical replicates of blood from a few donors listed by TCRdb under 2017. Libraries came from the immunoSEQ multiplex PCR assay. The table was pulled from immuneACCESS by TCRdb, which kept in-frame rearrangements only. Such tables lose some clones; where checked, under half of the loss comes from unresolved V genes, and the rest has no known cause. Counted in this sample were 55,000 to 80,000 clones; around 92% of them appeared once. Together, the top ten hold less than 0.5% of the sample. Sequencing was performed on T cells isolated from PBMCs. These receptor sequences come from a human donor in good health.

This clone was counted a single time. The V and J genes are TRBV28 and TRBJ1-4; TRBD1 agrees at 7 bases. Germline CDR1 MDHEN, CDR2 SYDVKM. This CDR3 region has 19 residues. Trimming removed 3 bases from V and 7 bases from J; junction bases left unmatched: 20. The chain's CDR3 is CASSLALGVVQGKGEKLFF. DNA for the CDR3: TGTGCCAGCAGTTTGGCCCTCGGGGTGGTACAGGGGAAGGGTGAAAAACTGTTTTTT.

This sequence joins TRBV7-9 and TRBJ2-7, with a possible D match to TRBD1 (5 bases). V lost 6 bases, J lost 3 bases, and 21 bases lay in between. In germline, CDR1 is SEHNR, CDR2 FQNEAQ (reference sequence). There are 16 residues in the CDR3. The CDR3 nucleotides read TGTGCCAGCAGGTCGACGCTTCAGGGAACCAGCTACGAGCAGTACTTC. This gives the protein CASRSTLQGTSYEQYF.

V gene TRBV7-3 combines with J gene TRBJ2-3; TRBD1 matches 7 bases. Germline CDR1 reads SGHTA; CDR2 reads FQGTGA. Unmatched junction bases numbered 4, after V lost 5 bases and J lost 5 bases. This CDR3 is built from 13 residues. CDR3 nucleotide sequence: TGTGCCAGCAGCCTGAGGGGGCTAGATACGCAGTATTTT. It encodes CASSLRGLDTQYF. Using reference TRBV7-3 and TRBJ2-3 for the parts outside the CDR3, the full variable domain is GAGVSQTPSNKVTEKGKYVELRCDPISGHTALYWYRQSLGQGPEFLIYFQGTGAADDSGLPNDRFFAVRPEGSVSTLKIQRTERGDSAVYLCASSLRGLDTQYFGPGTRLTVL.

This clone was seen a handful of times. The chain links TRBV30 to TRBJ1-1; no clear D gene. CDR1 and CDR2 from the germline V gene are GTSNPN and SVGIG (reference sequence). The CDR3 is 13 amino acids. Between the trimmed V and J ends, which lost 1 base and 1 base, there was a span of 7 bases. The CDR3 reads CAWSEYRNTEAFF. CDR3 coding DNA: TGTGCCTGGAGTGAGTACAGGAACACTGAAGCTTTCTTT.

This clone has just a few counts. This chain joins TRBV7-9 and TRBJ1-1; no reliable D call. Trimming removed 3 bases at V and 7 bases at J, with 12 bases between. The CDR3 spans 13 residues. Per the germline V gene, CDR1 is SEHNR and CDR2 is FQNEAQ (reference sequence). The CDR3 loop is CASSLDSSREAFF. Written as DNA, the CDR3 is TGTGCCAGCAGCTTGGACTCCAGCCGTGAAGCTTTCTTT. Full variable domain (rest looked up from reference TRBV7-9 and TRBJ1-1): DTGVSQNPRHKITKRGQNVTFRCDPISEHNRLYWYRQTLGQGPEFLTYFQNEAQLEKSRLLSDRFSAERPKGSFSTLEIQRTEQGDSAMYLCASSLDSSREAFFGQGTRLTVV.

The chain carries TRBV7-3 and TRBJ2-1, with TRBD1 identical over 7 bases. This CDR3 is 16 amino acids long. Germline CDR1 reads SGHTA; CDR2 reads FQGTGA. V was pared by 4 bases and J by 6 bases, with 12 bases of the junction left unmatched. CDR3 in amino acids: CASSSTGTVGSNEQFF. DNA of the CDR3: TGTGCCAGCAGCTCCACTGGGACAGTAGGAAGCAATGAGCAGTTCTTC.

V usage is TRBV28 and J usage is TRBJ2-7; 8 nucleotides align to TRBD2. This CDR3 region has 17 residues. The V and J ends lost 3 bases and 3 bases, in that order; junction bases with no gene match: 13. CDR1 and CDR2 from the germline V gene are MDHEN and SYDVKM. The CDR3 nucleotides are TGTGCCAGCAGTTTTCCCCTCGGGGCGGGAGGTCTCTACGAGCAGTACTTC. Its protein is CASSFPLGAGGLYEQYF. The full variable domain, its missing parts supplied by reference TRBV28 and TRBJ2-7, is DVKVTQSSRYLVKRTGEKVFLECVQDMDHENMFWYRQDPGLGLRLIYFSYDVKMKEKGDIPEGYSVSREKKERFSLILESASTNQTSMYLCASSFPLGAGGLYEQYFGPGTRLTVT.

The chain links TRBV7-9 to TRBJ2-4; the D gene is possibly TRBD2 (5 bases). Germline V gene sequence: CDR1 SEHNR, CDR2 FQNEAQ (reference sequence). The CDR3 has 16 amino acids. V gave up 3 bases and J gave up 1 base, with 13 bases separating them. In DNA form, the CDR3 reads TGTGCCAGCAGCTTGTGGACGTCGGGGGCCAAAAACATTCAGTACTTC. This gives the protein CASSLWTSGAKNIQYF. Filled out from reference TRBV7-9 and TRBJ2-4, the complete variable domain reads DTGVSQNPRHKITKRGQNVTFRCDPISEHNRLYWYRQTLGQGPEFLTYFQNEAQLEKSRLLSDRFSAERPKGSFSTLEIQRTEQGDSAMYLCASSLWTSGAKNIQYFGAGTRLSVL.

The V and J genes are TRBV2 and TRBJ1-1; TRBD1 is a possible D gene (6 bases). V was trimmed by 6 bases and J by 0 bases, leaving 8 bases between them. The V gene's germline CDR1 is SNHLY and CDR2 FYNNEI. This CDR3 contains 13 residues. The CDR3: CASSGQLNTEAFF. The CDR3 DNA reads TGTGCCAGCAGCGGACAGTTGAACACTGAAGCTTTCTTT.

The chain links TRBV28 to TRBJ1-1, with D possibly being TRBD1 (5 bases). V gave up 5 bases and J gave up 1 base, with 5 bases separating them. There are 12 residues in the CDR3. Germline V gene sequence: CDR1 MDHEN, CDR2 SYDVKM. CDR3 nucleotides: TGTGCCAGCAGTCAGGGGAACACTGAAGCTTTCTTT. This sequence encodes CASSQGNTEAFF.

J is TRBJ1-1 and V is TRBV5-5; D uncertain. The germline gives CDR1 SGHKS, CDR2 YYEKEE (reference sequence). V lost 0 bases and J lost 1, with 10 bases in between. This CDR3 spans 15 amino acids. The CDR3 loop is CASSLVWAGNTEAFF. DNA for the CDR3: TGTGCCAGCAGCTTGGTTTGGGCAGGGAACACTGAAGCTTTCTTT.

This chain connects TRBV5-6 to TRBJ2-2; the match to TRBD1 covers 7 bases. This CDR3 is built from 13 residues. Trimming took 6 bases from V and 8 from J; bases not matched to a gene: 7. Germline-derived CDR1 and CDR2 are SGHDT and YYEEEE. The CDR3 nucleotides read TGTGCCAGCACAACAGGGGTGGCAGGGGAGCTGTTTTTT. It yields the protein CASTTGVAGELFF.

V usage is TRBV18 and J usage is TRBJ1-1; possibly TRBD1 for D (5 bases). The ends were cut back, 4 bases at V and 5 bases at J, with 8 bases in the middle. The CDR3 loop spans 12 amino acids. Germline CDR1 and CDR2: KGHSH and LQKENI. Here the CDR3 DNA reads TGTGCCAGCTCACAGGGGTATACTGAAGCTTTCTTT. Amino acids: CASSQGYTEAFF.

The rearrangement links TRBV5-5 to TRBJ2-7, with 8 bases fitting TRBD1. Germline V gene sequence: CDR1 SGHKS, CDR2 YYEKEE (reference sequence). The CDR3 length is 15 residues. With 4 bases clipped from V and 3 bases from J, the junction kept 9 bases outside the gene matches. The CDR3, as DNA: TGTGCCAGCAGCCGGACAGGGTCAGAGGTCTACGAGCAGTACTTC. Its translation is CASSRTGSEVYEQYF.

The rearrangement uses TRBV9 and TRBJ2-7; a weak D match, TRBD1 (6 bases). This CDR3 has 15 residues. Looked up from germline, CDR1 is SGDLS and CDR2 is YYNGEE. V was cut by 5 bases and J by 0 bases, with 15 bases left in between. CDR3 nucleotides: TGTGCCAGCAGTGCAGGGGCCTGGGGCTCCTACGAGCAGTACTTC. It translates to CASSAGAWGSYEQYF.

The chain links TRBV30 to TRBJ2-2; D possibly corresponds to TRBD1 (5 bases). This CDR3 spans 13 amino acids. The germline V gene has CDR1 GTSNPN and CDR2 SVGIG (reference sequence). The V and J ends lost 3 bases and 5 bases respectively, with 10 bases between them. CDR3 DNA: TGTGCCTGGAGACCCCAGGGAACCGGGGAGCTGTTTTTT. Translated, it gives CAWRPQGTGELFF.

The rearrangement uses TRBV30 and TRBJ2-7; D is uncertain. Trimming took off 2 bases at V and 3 bases at J, with 5 bases between the two ends. The germline V gene encodes CDR1 GTSNPN and CDR2 SVGIG (reference sequence). The CDR3 runs to 11 residues. CDR3 in amino acids: CAWSRLYEQYF. The CDR3, as DNA: TGTGCCTGGAGTCGTCTCTACGAGCAGTACTTC.

The chain couples TRBV27 to TRBJ2-7, with 7 nucleotides matching TRBD1. Germline V gene lookup returns CDR1 MNHEY and CDR2 SMNVEV (reference sequence). V trimming: 6 bases; J trimming: 2 bases; junction bases outside the gene matches: 7. The CDR3 is 14 amino acids. The CDR3 DNA reads as TGTGCCAGCAGCTCTTCCGGGACAGCCTACGAGCAGTACTTC. Protein sequence: CASSSSGTAYEQYF.

CDR3 in amino acids: CASSSPFRGTSGISSYEQYF. For the CDR3, the DNA is TGTGCCAGCAGTTCGCCCTTCAGGGGGACTAGCGGGATCTCTTCCTACGAGCAGTACTTC. The chain joins TRBV28 to TRBJ2-7; 13 bases line up with TRBD2. Trimming at V came to 4 bases and at J to 1 base, leaving 16 bases not matched to a gene. Germline loops: CDR1 MDHEN, CDR2 SYDVKM. The CDR3 runs 20 residues.

The chain carries TRBV9 and TRBJ1-4, with a weak D call TRBD1 (6 bases). Germline V gene sequence: CDR1 SGDLS, CDR2 YYNGEE. The CDR3 length is 15 residues. V was cut by 0 bases and J by 0 bases, with 6 bases left in between. The CDR3 DNA follows: TGTGCCAGCAGCGTAGGGACAGCAACTAATGAAAAACTGTTTTTT. The encoded protein is CASSVGTATNEKLFF.

The V gene is TRBV30, the J gene TRBJ1-1; TRBD1 matches at 7 bases. The CDR3 is 14 amino acids. Trimming cost V 2 bases and J 2 bases; bases outside gene matches: 5. The V gene's germline CDR1 is GTSNPN and CDR2 SVGIG (reference sequence). CDR3 nucleotide sequence: TGTGCCTGGAGTTTACAGGGGTTAAACACTGAAGCTTTCTTT. This codes for CAWSLQGLNTEAFF.

The V call is TRBV30, the J call TRBJ2-3; D ambiguous. CDR1 is GTSNPN, CDR2 SVGIG, per germline (reference sequence). Trimming stripped 2 bases from V and 5 bases from J, with 5 bases between. This CDR3 contains 11 residues. CDR3 DNA sequence: TGTGCCTGGAGTCCCCGAGATACGCAGTATTTT. This sequence encodes CAWSPRDTQYF.

The rearrangement joins TRBV6-5 to TRBJ2-7, with D unresolved. The V and J ends lost 4 bases and 4 bases respectively, with 5 bases between them. Germline V lookup: CDR1 MNHEY, CDR2 SVGAGI. This CDR3 is built from 11 residues. The CDR3 region has the DNA TGTGCCAGCAGTTCCTTTTACGAGCAGTACTTC. It translates to CASSSFYEQYF.

This chain uses TRBV5-1 with TRBJ2-1, with TRBD2 matching 13 bases. Germline V gene sequence: CDR1 SGHRS, CDR2 YFSETQ. The CDR3 is 15 residues long. V lost 4 bases to trimming and J lost 9 bases; unmatched junction nucleotides: 7. The CDR3 bases are TGCGCCAGCAGCGATGGACTAGCGGGAGCCCGTGAGCAGTTCTTC. It encodes CASSDGLAGAREQFF.

The rearrangement joins TRBV5-6 to TRBJ2-1, with 13 positions matching TRBD2. The V and J ends lost 4 bases and 3 bases, in that order; junction bases with no gene match: 10. The CDR3 sequence is 18 residues long. From germline, CDR1 is SGHDT and CDR2 YYEEEE. In nucleotides, the CDR3 is TGTGCCAGCAGCCCGGGACTAGCGGGACGTGGGTTCTACAATGAGCAGTTCTTC. Amino acids: CASSPGLAGRGFYNEQFF.

This sequence joins TRBV6-6 and TRBJ2-7; maybe TRBD2 (6 bases). Trimming cost V 5 bases and J 3 bases, with 14 bases left between them. CDR1 and CDR2 from the germline V gene are MNHNY and SVGAGI (reference sequence). This CDR3 comprises 14 residues. DNA of the CDR3: TGTGCCAGCAGTCCGTCCGGGACTTACTACGAGCAGTACTTC. Its translation: CASSPSGTYYEQYF.

The rearrangement uses TRBV15 and TRBJ2-5; D possibly corresponds to TRBD2 (5 bases). CDR3 size: 14 residues. Germline loops: CDR1 LNHNV, CDR2 YYDKDF (reference sequence). V was clipped by 3 bases and J by 5 bases, with 13 bases between them. The CDR3 spells CATSRGAWWETQYF. Here the CDR3 DNA reads TGTGCCACCAGCAGGGGAGCTTGGTGGGAGACCCAGTACTTC.

The V call is TRBV18, the J call TRBJ2-3, with D tentatively TRBD2 (7 bases). This CDR3 has 18 amino acids. The germline CDR1 and CDR2 sequences are KGHSH and LQKENI. The ends were cut back, 0 bases at V and 0 bases at J, with 16 bases in the middle. CDR3 sequence: CASSPPGGGLSSTDTQYF. The DNA of the CDR3 is TGTGCCAGCTCACCACCCGGCGGGGGCCTCTCTAGCACAGATACGCAGTATTTT.